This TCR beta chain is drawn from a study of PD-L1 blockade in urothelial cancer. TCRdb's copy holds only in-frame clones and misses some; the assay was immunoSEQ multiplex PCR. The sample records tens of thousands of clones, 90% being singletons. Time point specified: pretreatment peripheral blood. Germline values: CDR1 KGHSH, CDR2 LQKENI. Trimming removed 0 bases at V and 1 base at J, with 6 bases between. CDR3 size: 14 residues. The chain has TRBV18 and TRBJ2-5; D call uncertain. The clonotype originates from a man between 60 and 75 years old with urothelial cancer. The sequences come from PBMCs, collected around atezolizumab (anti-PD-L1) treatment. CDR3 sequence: CASSPPLFQETQYF. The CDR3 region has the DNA TGTGCCAGCTCACCACCGCTATTCCAAGAGACCCAGTACTTC.